This TCR beta chain was retrieved from a study of cytomegalovirus exposure and HLA in healthy donors. This CDR3 comprises 15 residues. With 5 bases removed from V and 3 bases from J, the gap between germline ends came to 17 bases. In germline, CDR1 is LGHNA, CDR2 YNFKEQ. About this clone: Antigen specificity is unknown.

Those who donated were healthy bone marrow donors. Primers included in the PCR were 60 Vbeta and 13 Jbeta primers. The data were produced by immunoSEQ multiplex PCR, yet TCRdb's version contains in-frame clones alone and is incomplete. The sample holds approximately 190,000 clones, more than 75% seen once. Study observations and caveats: A few CMV-associated chains were confirmed in vitro to be specific for CMV antigens.

This TCR came from a man aged 35-49 years in good health and CMV-seropositive. This rearrangement joins TRBV4-2 to TRBJ2-7, with TRBD2 as a possible D gene (5 bases). The sample comprised PBMCs. CDR3 DNA sequence: TGTGCCAGCAGCATGACCGAGGGCCCGGACTACGAGCAGTACTTC. This encodes CASSMTEGPDYEQYF.